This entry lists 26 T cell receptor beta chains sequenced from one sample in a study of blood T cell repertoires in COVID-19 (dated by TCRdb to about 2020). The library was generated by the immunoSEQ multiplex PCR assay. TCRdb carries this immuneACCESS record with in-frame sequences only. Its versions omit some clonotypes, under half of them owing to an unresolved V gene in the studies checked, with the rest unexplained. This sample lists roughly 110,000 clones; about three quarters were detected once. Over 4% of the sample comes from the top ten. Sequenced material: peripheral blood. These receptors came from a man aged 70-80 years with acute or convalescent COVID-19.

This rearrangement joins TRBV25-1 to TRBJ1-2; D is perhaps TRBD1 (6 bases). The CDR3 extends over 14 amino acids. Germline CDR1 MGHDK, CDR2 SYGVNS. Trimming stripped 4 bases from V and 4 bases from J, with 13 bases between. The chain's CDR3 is CASSADSFGYGYTF. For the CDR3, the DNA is TGTGCCAGCAGTGCGGACAGCTTCGGCTATGGCTACACCTTC.

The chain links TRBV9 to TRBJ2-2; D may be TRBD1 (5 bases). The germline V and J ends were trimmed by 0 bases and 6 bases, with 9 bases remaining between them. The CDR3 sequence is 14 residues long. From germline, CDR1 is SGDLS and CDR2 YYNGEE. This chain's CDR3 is CASSVASGPGELFF. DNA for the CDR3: TGTGCCAGCAGCGTAGCTTCAGGGCCCGGGGAGCTGTTTTTT.

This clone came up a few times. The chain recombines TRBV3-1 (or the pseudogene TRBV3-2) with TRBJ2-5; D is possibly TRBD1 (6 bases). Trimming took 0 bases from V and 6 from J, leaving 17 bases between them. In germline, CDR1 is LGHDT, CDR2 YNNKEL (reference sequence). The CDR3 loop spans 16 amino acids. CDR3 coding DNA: TGTGCCAGCAGCCAAGATCCCGGGGCAGGGACAAAGACCCAGTACTTC. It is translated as CASSQDPGAGTKTQYF.

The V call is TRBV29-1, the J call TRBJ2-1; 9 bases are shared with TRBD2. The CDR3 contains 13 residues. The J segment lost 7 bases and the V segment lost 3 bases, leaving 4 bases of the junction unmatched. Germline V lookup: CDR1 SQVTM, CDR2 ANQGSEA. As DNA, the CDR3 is TGCAGCGTTGATAGGCGGGGGGGGAATGAGCAGTTCTTC. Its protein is CSVDRRGGNEQFF.

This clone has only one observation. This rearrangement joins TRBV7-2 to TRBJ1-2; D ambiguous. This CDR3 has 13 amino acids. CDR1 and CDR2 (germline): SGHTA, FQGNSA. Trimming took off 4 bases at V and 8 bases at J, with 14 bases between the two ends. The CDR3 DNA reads TGTGCCAGCAGCTCGGGGTTTGCGGGGGGCTACACCTTC. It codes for CASSSGFAGGYTF.

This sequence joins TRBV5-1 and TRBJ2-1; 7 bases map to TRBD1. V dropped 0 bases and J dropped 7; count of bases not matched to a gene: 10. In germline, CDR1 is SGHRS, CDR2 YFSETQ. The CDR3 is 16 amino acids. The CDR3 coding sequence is TGCGCCAGCAGCTTGGTTCAAAACAGGGGCTCGAATGAGCAGTTCTTC. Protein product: CASSLVQNRGSNEQFF.

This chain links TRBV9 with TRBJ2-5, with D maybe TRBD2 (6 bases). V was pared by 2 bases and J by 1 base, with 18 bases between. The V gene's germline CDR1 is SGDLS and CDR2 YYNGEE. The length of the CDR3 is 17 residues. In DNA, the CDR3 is TGTGCCAGCAGCGTTGAGGGACTGGGCTTCGGCCAAGAGACCCAGTACTTC. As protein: CASSVEGLGFGQETQYF.

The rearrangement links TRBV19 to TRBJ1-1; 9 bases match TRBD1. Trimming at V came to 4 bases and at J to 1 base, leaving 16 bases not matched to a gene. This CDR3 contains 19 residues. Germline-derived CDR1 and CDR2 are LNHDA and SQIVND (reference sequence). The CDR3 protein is CASSTYAARTGAWNTEAFF. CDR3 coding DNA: TGTGCCAGTAGTACCTACGCAGCGCGGACAGGGGCATGGAACACTGAAGCTTTCTTT.

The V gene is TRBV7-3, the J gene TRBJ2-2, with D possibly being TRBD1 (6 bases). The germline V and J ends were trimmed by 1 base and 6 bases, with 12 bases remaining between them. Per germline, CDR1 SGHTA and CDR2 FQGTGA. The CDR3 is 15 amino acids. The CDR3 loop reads CASSLNTGRAGELFF. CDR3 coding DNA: TGTGCCAGCAGCTTAAATACAGGGCGCGCCGGGGAGCTGTTTTTT.

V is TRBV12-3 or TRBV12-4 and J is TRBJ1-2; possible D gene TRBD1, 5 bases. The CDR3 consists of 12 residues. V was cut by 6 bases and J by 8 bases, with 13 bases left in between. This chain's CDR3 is CASSRDFRGYTF. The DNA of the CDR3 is TGTGCCAGCAGCAGGGACTTCCGGGGCTACACCTTC.

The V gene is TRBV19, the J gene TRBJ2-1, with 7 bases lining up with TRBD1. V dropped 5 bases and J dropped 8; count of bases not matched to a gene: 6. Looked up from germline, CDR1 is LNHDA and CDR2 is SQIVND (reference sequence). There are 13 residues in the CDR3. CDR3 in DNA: TGTGCCAGTAGTCCGACAGGGAAAGATGAGCAGTTCTTC. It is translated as CASSPTGKDEQFF.

The DNA of the CDR3 is TGTGCCAGCAGCTTAGACAGGGACCGTTCACCCCTCCACTTT. This encodes CASSLDRDRSPLHF. The gene calls are TRBV7-2 and TRBJ1-6, with TRBD1 as a possible D gene (6 bases). Trimming took 1 base from V and 9 from J, leaving 10 bases between them. The length of the CDR3 is 14 residues. The V gene's germline CDR1 is SGHTA and CDR2 FQGNSA.

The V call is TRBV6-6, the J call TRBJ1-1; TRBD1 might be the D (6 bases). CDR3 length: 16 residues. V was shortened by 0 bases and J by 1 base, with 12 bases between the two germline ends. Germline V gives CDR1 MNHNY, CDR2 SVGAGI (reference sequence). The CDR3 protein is CASSYSIGGPNTEAFF. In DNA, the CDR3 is TGTGCCAGCAGTTACTCGATCGGGGGGCCGAACACTGAAGCTTTCTTT.

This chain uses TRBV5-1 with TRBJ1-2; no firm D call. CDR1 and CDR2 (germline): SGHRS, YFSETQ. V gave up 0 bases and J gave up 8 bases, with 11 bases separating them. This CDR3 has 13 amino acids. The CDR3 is CASSLESRWGYTF. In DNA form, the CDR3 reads TGCGCCAGCAGCTTGGAAAGCCGGTGGGGCTACACCTTC.

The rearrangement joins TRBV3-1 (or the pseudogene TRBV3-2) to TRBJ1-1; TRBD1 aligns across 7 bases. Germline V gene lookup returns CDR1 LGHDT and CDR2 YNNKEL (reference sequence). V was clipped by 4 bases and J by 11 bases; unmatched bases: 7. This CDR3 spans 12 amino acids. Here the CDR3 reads CASSPTGTSAFF. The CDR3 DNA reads TGTGCCAGCAGCCCGACAGGGACGTCGGCTTTCTTT.

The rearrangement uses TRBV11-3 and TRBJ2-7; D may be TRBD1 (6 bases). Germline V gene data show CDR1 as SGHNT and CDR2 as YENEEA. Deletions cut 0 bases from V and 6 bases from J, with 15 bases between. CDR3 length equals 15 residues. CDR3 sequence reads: CASSLEAGARCEQYF. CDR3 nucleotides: TGTGCCAGCAGCTTAGAGGCAGGGGCTAGGTGCGAGCAGTACTTC.

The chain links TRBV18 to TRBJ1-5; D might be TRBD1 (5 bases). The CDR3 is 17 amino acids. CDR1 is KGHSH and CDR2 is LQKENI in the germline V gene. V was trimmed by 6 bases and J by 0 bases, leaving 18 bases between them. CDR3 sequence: CASSPAGFRYSNQPQHF. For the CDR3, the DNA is TGTGCCAGCTCGCCAGCAGGGTTTCGGTATAGCAATCAGCCCCAGCATTTT. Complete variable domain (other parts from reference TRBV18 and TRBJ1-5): NAGVMQNPRHLVRRRGQEARLRCSPMKGHSHVYWYRQLPEEGLKFMVYLQKENIIDESGMPKERFSAEFPKEGPSILRIQQVVRGDSAAYFCASSPAGFRYSNQPQHFGDGTRLSIL.

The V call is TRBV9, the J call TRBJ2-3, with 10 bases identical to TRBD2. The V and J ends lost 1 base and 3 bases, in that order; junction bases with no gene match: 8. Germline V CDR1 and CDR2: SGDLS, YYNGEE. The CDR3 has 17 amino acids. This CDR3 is CASSVRSGGASTDTQYF. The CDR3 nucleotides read TGTGCCAGCAGCGTAAGAAGCGGGGGGGCTTCGACAGATACGCAGTATTTT.

The CDR3 sequence: CASSVQGDVYGYTF. The DNA of the CDR3 is TGTGCCAGCAGTGTACAGGGTGATGTTTATGGCTACACCTTC. This chain connects TRBV2 to TRBJ1-2, with D possibly TRBD1 on 6 matching bases. Trimming left V 4 bases short and J 5 bases short, with 14 bases between. This CDR3 spans 14 amino acids. Germline values: CDR1 SNHLY, CDR2 FYNNEI.

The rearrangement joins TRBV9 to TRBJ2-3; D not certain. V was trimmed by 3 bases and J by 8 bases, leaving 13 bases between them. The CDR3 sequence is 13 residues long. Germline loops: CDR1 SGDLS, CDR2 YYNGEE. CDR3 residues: CASSAIIASTQYF. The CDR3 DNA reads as TGTGCCAGCAGCGCTATTATAGCAAGTACGCAGTATTTT.

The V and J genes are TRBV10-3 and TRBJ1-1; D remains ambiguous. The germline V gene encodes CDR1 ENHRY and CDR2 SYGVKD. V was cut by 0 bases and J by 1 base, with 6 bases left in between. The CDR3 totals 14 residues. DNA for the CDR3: TGTGCCATCAGTGAGTCGGGAGAGAACACTGAAGCTTTCTTT. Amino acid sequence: CAISESGENTEAFF.

The CDR3 region is CASSLQASGYTF. CDR3 coding DNA: TGTGCCAGTAGTCTTCAGGCATCGGGCTACACCTTC. This sequence joins TRBV19 and TRBJ1-2; D is undetermined. The CDR3 length is 12 residues. Germline values: CDR1 LNHDA, CDR2 SQIVND (reference sequence). V lost 5 bases and J lost 8, with 12 bases in between.

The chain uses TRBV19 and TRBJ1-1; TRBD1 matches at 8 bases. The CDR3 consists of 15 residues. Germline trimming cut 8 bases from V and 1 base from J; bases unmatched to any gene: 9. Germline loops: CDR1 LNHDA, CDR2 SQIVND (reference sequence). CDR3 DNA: TGTGCCAGTCTTCCAGGGGGCAGCGGGAACACTGAAGCTTTCTTT. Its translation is CASLPGGSGNTEAFF.

Written as DNA, the CDR3 is TGTGCCAGCAGCTCCGCCTACGAGCAGTACTTC. As protein: CASSSAYEQYF. The V gene is TRBV5-6, the J gene TRBJ2-7; D gene unclear. Between the trimmed V and J ends, which lost 3 bases and 2 bases, there was a span of 3 bases. Germline V gives CDR1 SGHDT, CDR2 YYEEEE. The CDR3 totals 11 residues.

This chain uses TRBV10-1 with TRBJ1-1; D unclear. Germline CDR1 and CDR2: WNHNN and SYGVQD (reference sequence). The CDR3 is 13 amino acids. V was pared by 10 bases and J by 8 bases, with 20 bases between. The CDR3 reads CATSHGSGGEAFF. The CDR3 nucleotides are TGCGCCACCAGCCACGGAAGCGGCGGAGAAGCTTTCTTT.

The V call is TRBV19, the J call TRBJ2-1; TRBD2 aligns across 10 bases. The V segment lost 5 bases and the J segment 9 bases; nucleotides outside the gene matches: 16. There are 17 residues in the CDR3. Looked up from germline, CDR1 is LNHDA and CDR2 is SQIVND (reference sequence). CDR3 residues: CASSFMGSGGAFSEQFF. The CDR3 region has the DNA TGTGCCAGTAGTTTCATGGGAAGCGGGGGGGCCTTTAGTGAGCAGTTCTTC.